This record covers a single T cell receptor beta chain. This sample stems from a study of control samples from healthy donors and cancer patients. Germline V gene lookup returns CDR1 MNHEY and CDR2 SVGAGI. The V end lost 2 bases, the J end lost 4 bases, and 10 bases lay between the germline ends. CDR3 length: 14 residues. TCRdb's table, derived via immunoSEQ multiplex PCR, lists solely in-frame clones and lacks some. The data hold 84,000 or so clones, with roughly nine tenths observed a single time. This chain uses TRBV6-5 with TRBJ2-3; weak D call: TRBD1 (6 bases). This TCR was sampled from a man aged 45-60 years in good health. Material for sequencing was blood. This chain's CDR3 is CASSYGTPSDTQYF. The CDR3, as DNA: TGTGCCAGCAGTTACGGGACACCTTCAGATACGCAGTATTTT.